Shown below are 32 T cell receptor beta chains from a single sample sequenced in a study of blood T cell repertoires in COVID-19. Sequencing used immunoSEQ multiplex PCR; TCRdb keeps in-frame clones, though not all of them. The sample lists hundreds of thousands of clones; 87% were seen once. Sequencing used peripheral blood. These receptors were taken from a woman aged 35 to 49 who had recovered from COVID-19.

The chain links TRBV7-2 to TRBJ2-7; 7 bases agree with TRBD1. Germline-derived CDR1 and CDR2 are SGHTA and FQGNSA. V shed 2 bases and J 3 bases; nucleotides not matched to a gene: 4. The CDR3 length is 14 residues. This CDR3 reads CASSLRDSGYEQYF. The CDR3 bases are TGTGCCAGCAGCTTAAGGGACAGTGGCTACGAGCAGTACTTC.

This rearrangement joins TRBV2 to TRBJ1-1, with no clear D. CDR1 is SNHLY, CDR2 FYNNEI, per germline. This CDR3 has 12 residues. The V and J ends lost 5 bases and 4 bases respectively, with 8 bases between them. The CDR3 here is CASSFEGTEAFF. The CDR3 region has the DNA TGTGCCAGCAGTTTCGAGGGCACTGAAGCTTTCTTT. Together with reference TRBV2 and TRBJ1-1, the CDR3 gives the full variable domain: EPEVTQTPSHQVTQMGQEVILRCVPISNHLYFYWYRQILGQKVEFLVSFYNNEISEKSEIFDDQFSVERPDGSNFTLKIRSTKLEDSAMYFCASSFEGTEAFFGQGTRLTVV.

The chain joins TRBV19 to TRBJ1-5, with 9 nucleotides matching TRBD1. The CDR3 consists of 17 residues. Per the germline V gene, CDR1 is LNHDA and CDR2 is SQIVND (reference sequence). The V gene end was trimmed by 4 bases and the J gene end by 0 bases; junction bases not matched to a gene: 7. CDR3 sequence (DNA): TGTGCCAGTAGTACTTGGACAGGGGATTATAGCAATCAGCCCCAGCATTTT. This gives the protein CASSTWTGDYSNQPQHF.

The chain has TRBV10-3 and TRBJ2-1; D is perhaps TRBD2 (5 bases). Germline CDR1 reads ENHRY; CDR2 reads SYGVKD. V was shortened by 4 bases and J by 5 bases, with 9 bases between the two germline ends. The CDR3 covers 13 residues. CDR3 in DNA: TGTGCCATCAGTGGCGGACTGAACAATGAGCAGTTCTTC. Translated, it gives CAISGGLNNEQFF.

This sequence joins TRBV27 and TRBJ1-2, with no clear D. Between the trimmed V and J ends, which lost 6 bases and 5 bases, there was a span of 13 bases. This CDR3 spans 13 amino acids. The germline V gene encodes CDR1 MNHEY and CDR2 SMNVEV (reference sequence). The CDR3 DNA reads TGTGCCAGCAGCCCGGGCGGAGGTTATGGCTACACCTTC. Translated: CASSPGGGYGYTF.

This clone was observed once. V gene TRBV27 combines with J gene TRBJ2-7; TRBD2 matches at 9 bases. There are 15 residues in the CDR3. The junction had 13 bases not matched to a gene; V was cut back by 7 bases and J by 6 bases. Germline V CDR1 and CDR2: MNHEY, SMNVEV (reference sequence). CDR3 loop: CASTTHGGGASEQYF. CDR3 coding DNA: TGTGCCAGCACTACTCATGGCGGGGGGGCCTCCGAGCAGTACTTC.

This clone was recorded only once. The V and J genes are TRBV19 and TRBJ1-5; tentative D call: TRBD1 (6 bases). This CDR3 is 15 amino acids long. Germline CDR1 and CDR2: LNHDA and SQIVND (reference sequence). The V end lost 7 bases, the J end lost 1 base, and 14 bases lay between the germline ends. CDR3: CASIRGALSNQPQHF. The CDR3 DNA sequence: TGTGCCAGTATCCGGGGGGCCTTAAGCAATCAGCCCCAGCATTTT.

The rearrangement links TRBV29-1 to TRBJ2-2; perhaps TRBD2 as D (5 bases). This CDR3 is 14 amino acids long. Looked up from germline, CDR1 is SQVTM and CDR2 is ANQGSEA. Trimming stripped 4 bases from V and 2 bases from J, with 11 bases between. The CDR3 protein is CSVGRSGNTGELFF. The CDR3 coding sequence is TGCAGCGTTGGGAGGTCGGGAAACACCGGGGAGCTGTTTTTT.

V usage is TRBV7-2 and J usage is TRBJ2-5; 8 bases fit TRBD1. Germline trimming cut 5 bases from V and 1 base from J; bases unmatched to any gene: 6. Per germline, CDR1 SGHTA and CDR2 FQGNSA. The CDR3 covers 15 residues. In DNA, the CDR3 is TGTGCCAGCAGCCTAAACAGGGGGACCCAAGAGACCCAGTACTTC. Protein product: CASSLNRGTQETQYF.

The J gene is TRBJ1-4, the V gene TRBV5-6; 9 positions match TRBD1. CDR1 and CDR2 (germline): SGHDT, YYEEEE. The CDR3 length is 15 residues. After removal of 4 bases from V and 8 bases from J, the junction contained 9 bases not matched to a gene. The CDR3 is CASSGTGQRQEKLFF. DNA for the CDR3: TGTGCCAGCAGCGGGACAGGGCAACGCCAAGAAAAACTGTTTTTT.

V gene TRBV5-1 combines with J gene TRBJ1-1, with unresolved D. The germline CDR1 and CDR2 sequences are SGHRS and YFSETQ. V shed 7 bases and J shed 2 bases, with 15 bases lying between them. The CDR3 spans 14 residues. The CDR3 protein is CASQRAGENTEAFF. DNA of the CDR3: TGCGCCAGCCAACGAGCAGGCGAAAACACTGAAGCTTTCTTT. The full variable domain, completed using reference TRBV5-1 and TRBJ1-1, is KAGVTQTPRYLIKTRGQQVTLSCSPISGHRSVSWYQQTPGQGLQFLFEYFSETQRNKGNFPGRFSGRQFSNSRSEMNVSTLELGDSALYLCASQRAGENTEAFFGQGTRLTVV.

The chain uses TRBV28 and TRBJ1-2; 7 nucleotides align to TRBD1. The CDR3 totals 14 residues. Germline values: CDR1 MDHEN, CDR2 SYDVKM. J gave up 4 bases and V 6 bases, and 8 bases lay outside the gene matches. The DNA for the CDR3 is TGTGCCAGCAGGTTAATGGGACAGATCTATGGCTACACCTTC. Protein product: CASRLMGQIYGYTF.

The chain carries TRBV27 and TRBJ1-1; D gene unclear. CDR1 is MNHEY, CDR2 SMNVEV, per germline (reference sequence). V was trimmed by 2 bases and J by 1 base, leaving 20 bases between them. The CDR3 has 18 residues. The CDR3 DNA is TGTGCCAGCAGTTTACTGGCCGGGATGGTGCACAGGAACACTGAAGCTTTCTTT. Its translation is CASSLLAGMVHRNTEAFF.

CDR3 amino acids: CASSLPNRDGTEAFF. CDR3 DNA: TGTGCCAGCAGCCTGCCCAACAGGGATGGAACTGAAGCTTTCTTT. The chain combines TRBV5-4 with TRBJ1-1; maybe TRBD1 (6 bases). Trimming left V 4 bases short and J 5 bases short, with 18 bases between. This CDR3 contains 15 residues. The germline gives CDR1 SGHNT, CDR2 YYREEE (reference sequence).

This clone was observed a single time. The V and J genes are TRBV9 and TRBJ2-1; 7 nucleotides line up with TRBD2. The CDR3 length is 15 residues. Germline CDR1 is SGDLS and CDR2 is YYNGEE. The V segment lost 1 base and the J segment 5 bases; nucleotides outside the gene matches: 6. Here the CDR3 reads CASSVSRGIDNEQFF. The CDR3, as DNA: TGTGCCAGCAGCGTATCGCGGGGGATTGACAATGAGCAGTTCTTC.

This clone came up once. V gene TRBV7-9 combines with J gene TRBJ1-3, with D unresolved. The CDR3 consists of 16 residues. V was cut by 0 bases and J by 0 bases, with 9 bases left in between. Germline lookup yields CDR1 SEHNR and CDR2 FQNEAQ (reference sequence). DNA of the CDR3: TGTGCCAGCAGCTTAGCGCCCGCTAACTCTGGAAACACCATATATTTT. As protein: CASSLAPANSGNTIYF.

This rearrangement joins TRBV5-4 to TRBJ2-5; the match to TRBD2 covers 11 bases. There are 14 residues in the CDR3. With 7 bases clipped from V and 5 bases from J, the junction kept 7 bases outside the gene matches. Germline lookup yields CDR1 SGHNT and CDR2 YYREEE (reference sequence). CDR3 protein: CASRSGGARETQYF. The CDR3 DNA follows: TGTGCCAGCCGTAGCGGGGGGGCCCGCGAGACCCAGTACTTC.

A word on this clone: The sample contains more than one DNA sequence encoding this CDR3. V usage is TRBV11-2 and J usage is TRBJ2-2; the D gene is possibly TRBD1 (6 bases). The CDR3 contains 15 residues. The V gene's germline CDR1 is SGHAT and CDR2 FQNNGV. V lost 9 bases, J lost 8 bases, and 22 bases lay in between. The chain's CDR3 is CASRNAGVASGELFF. Here the CDR3 DNA reads TGTGCCAGTAGAAATGCAGGGGTGGCGAGTGGGGAGCTGTTTTTT.

The rearrangement joins TRBV5-1 to TRBJ2-1, with D possibly being TRBD1 (6 bases). Germline V gene sequence: CDR1 SGHRS, CDR2 YFSETQ. V was pared by 4 bases and J by 6 bases, with 17 bases between. CDR3 length equals 15 residues. The CDR3 DNA reads as TGCGCCAGCAGCCTCTCGGGACACCCCACCAATGAGCAGTTCTTC. Translating it yields CASSLSGHPTNEQFF.

This rearrangement joins TRBV25-1 to TRBJ2-5, with 7 positions matching TRBD1. The CDR3 extends over 14 amino acids. Per the germline V gene, CDR1 is MGHDK and CDR2 is SYGVNS. V lost 3 bases to trimming and J lost 3 bases; unmatched junction nucleotides: 4. This CDR3 is CASSDPTGEETQYF. The CDR3 nucleotides read TGTGCCAGCAGTGACCCTACAGGGGAAGAGACCCAGTACTTC.

The V and J genes are TRBV7-2 and TRBJ1-4; D not certain. The germline V gene encodes CDR1 SGHTA and CDR2 FQGNSA. CDR3 length: 15 amino acids. V shed 4 bases and J shed 8 bases, with 17 bases lying between them. CDR3 residues: CASSSRPFTGEKLFF. CDR3 DNA sequence: TGTGCCAGCAGCTCGCGGCCGTTCACGGGGGAAAAACTGTTTTTT.

This clone was seen a handful of times. The chain combines TRBV24-1 with TRBJ1-6; a possible D gene is TRBD1 (5 bases). The CDR3 is 15 residues long. The V end was cut by 4 bases, the J end by 4 bases, with 10 bases between. Germline V gene lookup returns CDR1 KGHDR and CDR2 SFDVKD. CDR3 in amino acids: CATSEWGEYNSPLHF. The CDR3, as DNA: TGTGCCACCAGTGAGTGGGGGGAATATAATTCACCCCTCCACTTT.

V is TRBV7-2 and J is TRBJ1-2; D perhaps matches TRBD1 (5 bases). With 2 bases removed from V and 7 bases from J, the gap between germline ends came to 11 bases. The CDR3 is 13 residues long. CDR1 and CDR2 (germline): SGHTA, FQGNSA. CDR3 residues: CASSLMGEGGYTF. CDR3 DNA: TGTGCCAGCAGCTTAATGGGGGAGGGTGGCTACACCTTC.

The chain employs TRBV29-1 and TRBJ2-3, with D perhaps TRBD2 (5 bases). V shed 4 bases and J shed 2 bases, with 13 bases lying between them. Germline V lookup: CDR1 SQVTM, CDR2 ANQGSEA. The CDR3 runs 14 residues. The CDR3 loop is CSVARTSTTDTQYF. CDR3 bases: TGCAGCGTTGCGCGGACTTCCACCACAGATACGCAGTATTTT.

This chain joins TRBV7-2 and TRBJ1-2; TRBD1 agrees at 8 bases. V gave up 4 bases and J gave up 7 bases; unmatched junction bases: 5. Germline V gene data show CDR1 as SGHTA and CDR2 as FQGNSA. This CDR3 is built from 13 residues. CDR3 in amino acids: CASSSRGRGGYTF. CDR3 DNA: TGTGCCAGCAGCTCCAGGGGGCGGGGTGGCTACACCTTC.

The CDR3 DNA is TGTGCCAGCAGCACAGGGGATGCCTATAATTCACCCCTCCACTTT. Its translation: CASSTGDAYNSPLHF. This chain joins TRBV9 and TRBJ1-6, with 7 positions matching TRBD1. This CDR3 contains 15 residues. The germline V gene encodes CDR1 SGDLS and CDR2 YYNGEE. J was trimmed by 2 bases and V by 4 bases; bases with no gene match: 3.

The chain couples TRBV7-9 to TRBJ2-3; 11 bases match TRBD1. CDR3 length: 16 residues. The V gene end was trimmed by 5 bases and the J gene end by 2 bases; junction bases not matched to a gene: 6. Germline values: CDR1 SEHNR, CDR2 FQNEAQ (reference sequence). The CDR3 region has the DNA TGTGCCAGCAGCCCGTGGACAGGGGGCAACACAGATACGCAGTATTTT. Its translation is CASSPWTGGNTDTQYF. The full variable domain, with the rest looked up from reference TRBV7-9 and TRBJ2-3, is DTGVSQNPRHKITKRGQNVTFRCDPISEHNRLYWYRQTLGQGPEFLTYFQNEAQLEKSRLLSDRFSAERPKGSFSTLEIQRTEQGDSAMYLCASSPWTGGNTDTQYFGPGTRLTVL.

The chain recombines TRBV6-5 with TRBJ2-5; weak D call: TRBD2 (7 bases). CDR3 size: 13 residues. V gave up 10 bases and J gave up 4 bases, with 16 bases separating them. CDR1 is MNHEY and CDR2 is SVGAGI in the germline V gene. The CDR3 DNA is TGTGCCACCGGCAACAGGGAGGGAGAGACCCAGTACTTC. This codes for CATGNREGETQYF.

The chain employs TRBV11-3 and TRBJ2-1; D is undetermined. Germline V lookup: CDR1 SGHNT, CDR2 YENEEA. Trimming removed 8 bases from V and 8 bases from J, with 16 bases in between. CDR3 size: 13 residues. The CDR3, as DNA: TGTGCCAGCTCCAGAGAGGCCCCGGATGAGCAGTTCTTC. This sequence encodes CASSREAPDEQFF.

In DNA, the CDR3 is TGTGCCAGCAGTTTACGGGACAGCGGCACAGATACGCAGTATTTT. Residues: CASSLRDSGTDTQYF. V usage is TRBV7-9 and J usage is TRBJ2-3, with TRBD1 identical over 7 bases. Germline V CDR1 and CDR2: SEHNR, FQNEAQ (reference sequence). After removal of 6 bases from V and 1 base from J, the junction contained 7 bases not matched to a gene. This CDR3 region has 15 residues. Together with reference TRBV7-9 and TRBJ2-3, the CDR3 gives the full variable domain: DTGVSQNPRHKITKRGQNVTFRCDPISEHNRLYWYRQTLGQGPEFLTYFQNEAQLEKSRLLSDRFSAERPKGSFSTLEIQRTEQGDSAMYLCASSLRDSGTDTQYFGPGTRLTVL.

The chain joins TRBV3-1 (or the pseudogene TRBV3-2) to TRBJ2-5, with D possibly TRBD1 on 8 matching bases. The CDR3 is made up of 15 amino acids. The germline CDR1 and CDR2 sequences are LGHDT and YNNKEL (reference sequence). Between the trimmed V and J ends, which lost 1 base and 5 bases, there was a span of 14 bases. Written as DNA, the CDR3 is TGTGCCAGCAGCCAAGTCCTACAGGGGGGGGAGACCCAGTACTTC. This codes for CASSQVLQGGETQYF.

This clone showed up just a few times. V usage is TRBV30 and J usage is TRBJ2-3; D remains ambiguous. This CDR3 comprises 14 residues. V was cut by 0 bases and J by 6 bases, with 13 bases left in between. Germline lookup yields CDR1 GTSNPN and CDR2 SVGIG (reference sequence). The CDR3 is CAWSVLRNADTQYF. Here the CDR3 DNA reads TGTGCCTGGAGTGTACTCCGTAATGCGGATACGCAGTATTTT.